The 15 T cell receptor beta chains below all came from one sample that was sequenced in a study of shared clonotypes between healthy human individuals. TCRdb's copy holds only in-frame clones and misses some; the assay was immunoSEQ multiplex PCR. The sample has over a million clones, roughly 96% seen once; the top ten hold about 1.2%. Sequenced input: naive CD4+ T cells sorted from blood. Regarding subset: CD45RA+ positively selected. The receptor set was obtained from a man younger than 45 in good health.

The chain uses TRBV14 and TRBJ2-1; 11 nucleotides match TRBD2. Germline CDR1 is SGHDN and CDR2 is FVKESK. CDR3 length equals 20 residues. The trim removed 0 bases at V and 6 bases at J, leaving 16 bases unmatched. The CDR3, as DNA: TGTGCCAGCAGCCAAGATAGAACGGGGACTAGCGGACGGATTGGCAATGAGCAGTTCTTC. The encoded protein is CASSQDRTGTSGRIGNEQFF.

Here the CDR3 DNA reads TGTGCCAGCAGCTTAGCGGGAACGCCCAATGAGCAGTTCTTC. Residues: CASSLAGTPNEQFF. The V gene is TRBV7-3, the J gene TRBJ2-1; TRBD2 might be the D (6 bases). The CDR3 is 14 residues long. Trimming stripped 2 bases from V and 6 bases from J, with 11 bases between. The germline gives CDR1 SGHTA, CDR2 FQGTGA.

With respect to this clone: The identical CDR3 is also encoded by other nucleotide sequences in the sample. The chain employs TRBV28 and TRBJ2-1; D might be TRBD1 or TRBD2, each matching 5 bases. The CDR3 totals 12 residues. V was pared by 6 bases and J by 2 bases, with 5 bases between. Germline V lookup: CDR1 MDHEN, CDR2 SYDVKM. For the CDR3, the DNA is TGTGCCAGCAGGGGACCCTACAATGAGCAGTTCTTC. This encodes CASRGPYNEQFF.

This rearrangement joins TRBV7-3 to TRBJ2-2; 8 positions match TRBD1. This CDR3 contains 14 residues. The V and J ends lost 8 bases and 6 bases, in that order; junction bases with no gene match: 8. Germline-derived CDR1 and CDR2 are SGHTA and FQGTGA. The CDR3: CASSNRGAAGELFF. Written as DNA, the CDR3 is TGTGCCAGCTCAAACAGGGGGGCCGCCGGGGAGCTGTTTTTT.

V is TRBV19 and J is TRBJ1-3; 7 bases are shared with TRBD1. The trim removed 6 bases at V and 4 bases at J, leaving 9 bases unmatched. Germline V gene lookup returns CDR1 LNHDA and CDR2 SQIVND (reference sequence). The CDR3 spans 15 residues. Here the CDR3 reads CASRLTGAPGNTIYF. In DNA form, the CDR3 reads TGTGCCAGTAGACTCACAGGGGCACCCGGAAACACCATATATTTT.

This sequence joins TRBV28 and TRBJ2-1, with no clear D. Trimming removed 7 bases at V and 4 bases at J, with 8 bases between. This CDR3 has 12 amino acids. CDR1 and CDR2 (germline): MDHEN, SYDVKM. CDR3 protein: CASIGLYNEQFF. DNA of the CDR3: TGTGCCAGCATTGGGCTTTACAATGAGCAGTTCTTC.

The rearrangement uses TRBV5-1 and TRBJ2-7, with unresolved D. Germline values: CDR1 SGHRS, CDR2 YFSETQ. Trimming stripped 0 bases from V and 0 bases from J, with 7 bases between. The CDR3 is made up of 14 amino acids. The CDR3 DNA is TGCGCCAGCAGCTTGGACTATTACTCCTACGAGCAGTACTTC. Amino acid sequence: CASSLDYYSYEQYF.

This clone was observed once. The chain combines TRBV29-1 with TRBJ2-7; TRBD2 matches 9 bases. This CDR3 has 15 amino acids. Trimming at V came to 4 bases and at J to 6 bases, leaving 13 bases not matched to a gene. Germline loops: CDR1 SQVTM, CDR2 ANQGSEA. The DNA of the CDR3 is TGCAGCGTTGCATTTATAGCGGGAGTTGAAAGCGAGCAGTACTTC. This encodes CSVAFIAGVESEQYF.

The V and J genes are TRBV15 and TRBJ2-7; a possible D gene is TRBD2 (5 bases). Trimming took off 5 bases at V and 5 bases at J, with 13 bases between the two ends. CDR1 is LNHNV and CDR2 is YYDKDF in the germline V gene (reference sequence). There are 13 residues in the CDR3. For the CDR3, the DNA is TGTGCCACCAGCCGGGGTGCAGAGGACGAGCAGTACTTC. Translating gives CATSRGAEDEQYF.

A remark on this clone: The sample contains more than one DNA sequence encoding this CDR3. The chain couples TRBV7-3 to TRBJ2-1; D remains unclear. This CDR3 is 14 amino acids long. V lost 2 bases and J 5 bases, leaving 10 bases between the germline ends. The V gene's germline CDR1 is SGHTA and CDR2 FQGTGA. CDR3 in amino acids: CASSLGGTNNEQFF. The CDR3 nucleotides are TGTGCCAGCAGCTTAGGCGGAACCAACAATGAGCAGTTCTTC. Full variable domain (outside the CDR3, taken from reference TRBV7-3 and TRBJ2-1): GAGVSQTPSNKVTEKGKYVELRCDPISGHTALYWYRQSLGQGPEFLIYFQGTGAADDSGLPNDRFFAVRPEGSVSTLKIQRTERGDSAVYLCASSLGGTNNEQFFGPGTRLTVL.

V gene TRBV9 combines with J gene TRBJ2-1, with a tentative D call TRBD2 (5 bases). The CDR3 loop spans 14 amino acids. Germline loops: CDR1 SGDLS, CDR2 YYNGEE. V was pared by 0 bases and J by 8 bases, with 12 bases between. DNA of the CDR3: TGTGCCAGCAGCGTAGTCGGCGGGTTGGATGAGCAGTTCTTC. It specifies CASSVVGGLDEQFF.

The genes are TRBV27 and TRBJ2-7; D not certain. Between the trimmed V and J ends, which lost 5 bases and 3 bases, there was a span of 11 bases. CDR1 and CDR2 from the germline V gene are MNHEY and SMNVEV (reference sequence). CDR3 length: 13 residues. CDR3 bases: TGTGCCAGCAGTCCTCGGAGTAACTACGAGCAGTACTTC. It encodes CASSPRSNYEQYF.

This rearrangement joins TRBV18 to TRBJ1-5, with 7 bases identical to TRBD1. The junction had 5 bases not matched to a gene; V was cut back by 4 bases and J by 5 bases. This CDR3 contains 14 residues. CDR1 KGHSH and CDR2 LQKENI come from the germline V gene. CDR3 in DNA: TGTGCCAGCTCACAGGGGGCGCGGGATCAGCCCCAGCATTTT. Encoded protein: CASSQGARDQPQHF.

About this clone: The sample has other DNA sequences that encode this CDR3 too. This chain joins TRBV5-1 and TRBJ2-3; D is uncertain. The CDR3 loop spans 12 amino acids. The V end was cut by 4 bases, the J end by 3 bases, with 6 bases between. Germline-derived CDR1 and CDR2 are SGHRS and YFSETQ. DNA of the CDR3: TGCGCCAGCAGCCCACCGACAGATACGCAGTATTTT. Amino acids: CASSPPTDTQYF.

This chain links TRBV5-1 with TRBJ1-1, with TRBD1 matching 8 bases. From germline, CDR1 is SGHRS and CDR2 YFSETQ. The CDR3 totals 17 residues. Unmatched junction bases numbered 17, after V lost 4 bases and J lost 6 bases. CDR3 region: CASSPRTGSTSWAEAFF. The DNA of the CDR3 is TGCGCCAGCAGCCCTCGGACAGGGAGTACGAGTTGGGCTGAAGCTTTCTTT.